This T cell receptor (beta chain) originates from a study of blood T cell repertoires in COVID-19. On the study more broadly: The samples span acute and convalescent COVID-19 from the United States, Italy and Spain.

The CDR3 is 14 residues long. Trimming took 1 base from V and 2 from J, leaving 7 bases between them. Germline values: CDR1 SGHDT, CDR2 YYEEEE. Assay used: immunoSEQ multiplex PCR; TCRdb lists only in-frame clones, some missing. The sample carries approximately 240,000 clones, roughly 81% recorded once. This TCR derives from a man aged 45 to 65 with acute or convalescent COVID-19. Sequenced sample: peripheral blood. The chain has TRBV5-6 and TRBJ2-1, with D hard to call. The CDR3 reads CASSLYGPYNEQFF. CDR3 sequence (DNA): TGTGCCAGCAGCTTGTATGGGCCCTACAATGAGCAGTTCTTC.